The 28 T cell receptor beta chains below were found in one sample sequenced in a study of cytomegalovirus exposure and HLA in healthy donors. It was with 60 Vbeta and 13 Jbeta primers that the PCR ran. Clones were read by immunoSEQ multiplex PCR, and TCRdb kept only the in-frame ones, dropping some. The sample has 150,000 or so clones, roughly 77% seen once. The sample comprised PBMCs. The source is a man under 40 in good health and CMV-seropositive.

This clone has a single count. The chain carries TRBV7-9 and TRBJ1-5; TRBD1 agrees at 8 bases. The ends lost 5 bases at V and 5 bases at J; junction bases unmatched: 14. CDR1 is SEHNR, CDR2 FQNEAQ, per germline (reference sequence). There are 17 residues in the CDR3. The CDR3 DNA reads TGTGCCAGCAGCAACCTCGGTGGGGGCAGGGGGCATCAGCCCCAGCATTTT. Encoded protein: CASSNLGGGRGHQPQHF.

The chain employs TRBV6-5 and TRBJ2-7; TRBD1 matches at 11 bases. This CDR3 has 16 amino acids. Germline values: CDR1 MNHEY, CDR2 SVGAGI. The V segment lost 2 bases and the J segment 5 bases; nucleotides outside the gene matches: 8. In nucleotides, the CDR3 is TGTGCCAGCAGTTACACGGGACAGGGGGAGTCCAACGAGCAGTACTTC. This translates into CASSYTGQGESNEQYF.

V gene TRBV6-5 combines with J gene TRBJ2-5; 15 nucleotides match TRBD2. The CDR3 covers 15 residues. The germline gives CDR1 MNHEY, CDR2 SVGAGI. Trimming removed 6 bases from V and 7 bases from J; junction bases left unmatched: 6. CDR3 amino acids: CASSPGLAGGLTQYF. The CDR3 coding sequence is TGTGCCAGCAGCCCTGGACTAGCGGGGGGGCTGACCCAGTACTTC.

J is TRBJ2-1 and V is TRBV14; D ambiguous. The CDR3 has 14 amino acids. Trimming pared 1 base from V and 6 bases from J, leaving 10 bases between. Germline V gene lookup returns CDR1 SGHDN and CDR2 FVKESK. The CDR3 DNA reads TGTGCCAGCAGCCAAGGAGGCTATTTCAATGAGCAGTTCTTC. Translating it yields CASSQGGYFNEQFF.

This chain connects TRBV6-5 to TRBJ1-1, with 8 bases lining up with TRBD1. The J segment lost 4 bases and the V segment lost 3 bases, leaving 4 bases of the junction unmatched. The CDR3 totals 14 residues. CDR1 MNHEY and CDR2 SVGAGI come from the germline V gene. The chain's CDR3 is CASSYFGQGTEAFF. DNA of the CDR3: TGTGCCAGCAGTTATTTCGGACAGGGCACTGAAGCTTTCTTT.

The gene calls are TRBV6-4 and TRBJ1-3, with D hard to call. Germline-derived CDR1 and CDR2 are MRHNA and SNTAGT. Trimming pared 1 base from V and 0 bases from J, leaving 10 bases between. The CDR3 runs to 16 residues. In DNA, the CDR3 is TGTGCCAGCAGTGACTTTATATCCTGCTCTGGAAACACCATATATTTT. The encoded protein is CASSDFISCSGNTIYF.

The chain combines TRBV9 with TRBJ2-1; the match to TRBD2 covers 10 bases. Germline V gene data show CDR1 as SGDLS and CDR2 as YYNGEE. The V and J ends lost 0 bases and 6 bases, in that order; junction bases with no gene match: 6. This CDR3 is 16 amino acids long. In nucleotides, the CDR3 is TGTGCCAGCAGCGTAGATAGCGGGGGGACGGGCAATGAGCAGTTCTTC. Protein product: CASSVDSGGTGNEQFF.

About this clone: The germline gene is not matched at one end of the junction; a read error may be the cause. The V gene is TRBV4-3, the J gene TRBJ1-2, with D perhaps matching TRBD1 (6 bases). Germline V gene sequence: CDR1 LGHNA, CDR2 YSLEER. This CDR3 is built from 13 residues. CDR3 coding DNA: TGCGCCAGCAGCCAAGAAGTATATCGACAGGTTTCTTTC. Translation: CASSQEVYRQVSF.

This clone occurred once. The genes are TRBV21-1 and TRBJ2-7; the D segment call TRBD1 is taken from the table without a DNA check. TRBV21-1 is a pseudogene locus. The CDR3 has 13 residues. As DNA, the CDR3 is TGTGCCAGCACCACGACAGGGAGGTACGAGCAGTACTTC. Its translation is CASTTTGRYEQYF.

This clone was seen many times. The rearrangement joins TRBV7-2 to TRBJ1-1; no firm D call. Per germline, CDR1 SGHTA and CDR2 FQGNSA. The germline V and J ends were trimmed by 1 base and 6 bases, with 9 bases remaining between them. This CDR3 has 13 amino acids. CDR3 sequence: CASSLGGGSEAFF. The CDR3 nucleotides read TGTGCCAGCAGCTTAGGGGGAGGATCTGAAGCTTTCTTT.

The rearrangement uses TRBV15 and TRBJ1-1, with D unclear. This CDR3 spans 15 amino acids. Looked up from germline, CDR1 is LNHNV and CDR2 is YYDKDF (reference sequence). Trimming removed 0 bases at V and 4 bases at J, with 12 bases between. The chain's CDR3 is CATSRDRRSITEAFF. The CDR3 DNA follows: TGTGCCACCAGCAGAGATCGAAGGAGCATCACTGAAGCTTTCTTT.

The CDR3 sequence: CASSQDRGQGQPQHF. DNA for the CDR3: TGCGCCAGCAGCCAAGATCGGGGACAGGGACAGCCCCAGCATTTT. This sequence joins TRBV4-1 and TRBJ1-5; TRBD1 agrees at 9 bases. The germline V gene encodes CDR1 MGHRA and CDR2 YSYEKL. Trimming at V came to 0 bases and at J to 7 bases, leaving 4 bases not matched to a gene. CDR3 size: 15 residues.

The rearrangement joins TRBV25-1 to TRBJ2-1; 7 bases align to TRBD2. V trimming: 2 bases; J trimming: 8 bases; junction bases outside the gene matches: 12. The germline CDR1 and CDR2 sequences are MGHDK and SYGVNS. This CDR3 region has 16 residues. The CDR3 nucleotides are TGTGCCAGCAGTGAAAAAGCGGGGACGGGGTTTTATGAGCAGTTCTTC. Its translation: CASSEKAGTGFYEQFF.

The rearrangement joins TRBV7-3 to TRBJ1-1; D remains ambiguous. Per germline, CDR1 SGHTA and CDR2 FQGTGA. The length of the CDR3 is 14 residues. The V end was cut by 1 base, the J end by 1 base, with 7 bases between. In DNA, the CDR3 is TGTGCCAGCAGCTTAAGCCCCGGGAACACTGAAGCTTTCTTT. This sequence encodes CASSLSPGNTEAFF.

The chain recombines TRBV7-2 with TRBJ1-4; D gene unclear. The CDR3 runs to 14 residues. V lost 2 bases to trimming and J lost 2 bases, with 6 bases between them. The V gene's germline CDR1 is SGHTA and CDR2 FQGNSA. The CDR3 here is CASSLLVTNEKLFF. CDR3 in DNA: TGTGCCAGCAGCTTACTAGTGACTAATGAAAAACTGTTTTTT. Complete variable domain (other parts from reference TRBV7-2 and TRBJ1-4): GAGVSQSPSNKVTEKGKDVELRCDPISGHTALYWYRQSLGQGLEFLIYFQGNSAPDKSGLPSDRFSAERTGGSVSTLTIQRTQQEDSAVYLCASSLLVTNEKLFFGSGTQLSVL.

The gene calls are TRBV27 and TRBJ1-1; TRBD1 matches at 7 bases. Germline loops: CDR1 MNHEY, CDR2 SMNVEV (reference sequence). V was clipped by 5 bases and J by 1 base; unmatched bases: 13. CDR3 length: 17 amino acids. CDR3 region: CASSPDRAKLRNTEAFF. DNA of the CDR3: TGTGCCAGCAGTCCAGACAGGGCGAAACTACGGAACACTGAAGCTTTCTTT.

V is TRBV5-1 and J is TRBJ1-1; tentatively, D is TRBD1 (6 bases). Germline lookup yields CDR1 SGHRS and CDR2 YFSETQ. CDR3 size: 15 residues. Trimming removed 1 base at V and 1 base at J, with 11 bases between. The CDR3: CASSLSQGTNTEAFF. The CDR3 DNA reads as TGCGCCAGCAGCTTGAGTCAGGGGACGAACACTGAAGCTTTCTTT.

The count of this clone is one. The rearrangement joins TRBV9 to TRBJ2-2, with 9 positions matching TRBD1. Trimming took 4 bases from V and 4 from J; bases not matched to a gene: 11. The germline V gene has CDR1 SGDLS and CDR2 YYNGEE. The CDR3 consists of 17 residues. The CDR3 region is CASSRGRGQGLTGELFF. The CDR3 nucleotides are TGTGCCAGCAGCCGGGGTAGGGGACAGGGCCTCACCGGGGAGCTGTTTTTT. The entire variable domain, with the rest obtained from reference TRBV9 and TRBJ2-2, is as follows: DSGVTQTPKHLITATGQRVTLRCSPRSGDLSVYWYQQSLDQGLQFLIQYYNGEERAKGNILERFSAQQFPDLHSELNLSSLELGDSALYFCASSRGRGQGLTGELFFGEGSRLTVL.

The chain combines TRBV19 with TRBJ2-1; the match to TRBD2 covers 12 bases. The CDR3 length is 16 residues. The J segment lost 8 bases and the V segment lost 6 bases, leaving 11 bases of the junction unmatched. Germline-derived CDR1 and CDR2 are LNHDA and SQIVND (reference sequence). The CDR3 loop is CASRIPTSGSNDEQFF. For the CDR3, the DNA is TGTGCCAGTAGAATACCGACTAGCGGGAGTAATGATGAGCAGTTCTTC.

The V gene is TRBV6-5, the J gene TRBJ1-4; D may be TRBD1 (6 bases). Per germline, CDR1 MNHEY and CDR2 SVGAGI. Trimming took 2 bases from V and 7 from J, leaving 8 bases between them. CDR3 length equals 13 residues. The CDR3, as DNA: TGTGCCAGCAGTTACGCCAGGGGTGAAAAACTGTTTTTT. Amino acids: CASSYARGEKLFF.

The chain employs TRBV10-3 and TRBJ2-2; 8 positions agree with TRBD1. J lost 2 bases, V lost 10 bases, and 15 bases had no gene match. The CDR3 sequence is 17 residues long. Looked up from germline, CDR1 is ENHRY and CDR2 is SYGVKD. The CDR3 region is CATGQGLTIGNTGELFF. CDR3 bases: TGTGCCACCGGACAGGGCTTGACTATCGGAAACACCGGGGAGCTGTTTTTT.

The V call is TRBV11-2, the J call TRBJ1-2; 7 bases agree with TRBD1. Losses at the gene ends were 5 bases for V and 4 bases for J; bases not matched to a gene: 4. Germline loops: CDR1 SGHAT, CDR2 FQNNGV. The CDR3 is made up of 13 amino acids. The CDR3 nucleotides read TGTGCCAGCAGCGTGGACAGGCCCTATGGCTACACCTTC. It translates to CASSVDRPYGYTF.

This clone was detected a few times. The chain couples TRBV7-2 to TRBJ2-7; D might be TRBD2 (5 bases). CDR3 length: 14 residues. The V gene lost 6 bases and the J gene lost 1 base, with 13 bases spanning the gap. Germline V gene sequence: CDR1 SGHTA, CDR2 FQGNSA. The CDR3 sequence is CASSYKTISYEQYF. CDR3 sequence (DNA): TGTGCCAGCAGTTATAAGACTATTTCCTACGAGCAGTACTTC.

The V and J genes are TRBV4-2 and TRBJ1-6; 8 nucleotides align to TRBD1. Germline V gene sequence: CDR1 LGHNA, CDR2 YNFKEQ. CDR3 size: 16 residues. Trimming cost V 1 base and J 7 bases; bases outside gene matches: 6. The CDR3 DNA follows: TGTGCCAGCAGCCAAGGTTTCGGACAGGGAAATTCACCCCTCCACTTT. Protein product: CASSQGFGQGNSPLHF.

This clone has more than one count but fewer than ten. This chain joins TRBV7-2 and TRBJ2-3; TRBD2 matches 9 bases. Germline CDR1 is SGHTA and CDR2 is FQGNSA. The V segment lost 4 bases and the J segment 6 bases; nucleotides outside the gene matches: 11. The CDR3 totals 16 residues. CDR3 in amino acids: CASSWGGGGATDTQYF. The CDR3 DNA sequence: TGTGCCAGCAGCTGGGGGGGCGGGGGGGCAACCGATACGCAGTATTTT.

The V gene is TRBV6-5, the J gene TRBJ2-2; maybe TRBD2 (6 bases). The length of the CDR3 is 15 residues. Germline lookup yields CDR1 MNHEY and CDR2 SVGAGI. V gave up 0 bases and J gave up 7 bases, with 12 bases separating them. CDR3 sequence (DNA): TGTGCCAGCAGTTACTCCCCCGGGAGTGGCGGGGAGCTGTTTTTT. Amino acids: CASSYSPGSGGELFF.

The chain is built from TRBV29-1 and TRBJ2-7; D gene uncertain. Per the germline V gene, CDR1 is SQVTM and CDR2 is ANQGSEA. The CDR3 totals 12 residues. V was clipped by 7 bases and J by 3 bases, with 13 bases between them. CDR3 amino acids: CSALGRDYEQYF. CDR3 DNA: TGCAGCGCCCTCGGTCGAGACTACGAGCAGTACTTC.

The chain recombines TRBV29-1 with TRBJ2-7; 12 nucleotides align to TRBD2. The CDR3 spans 14 residues. The germline V gene has CDR1 SQVTM and CDR2 ANQGSEA. V shed 4 bases, J shed 1 base, and the junction held 2 bases outside the gene matches. The CDR3 nucleotides are TGCAGCGTTGGACTAGCGGGAGCATCCTACGAGCAGTACTTC. Protein sequence: CSVGLAGASYEQYF.